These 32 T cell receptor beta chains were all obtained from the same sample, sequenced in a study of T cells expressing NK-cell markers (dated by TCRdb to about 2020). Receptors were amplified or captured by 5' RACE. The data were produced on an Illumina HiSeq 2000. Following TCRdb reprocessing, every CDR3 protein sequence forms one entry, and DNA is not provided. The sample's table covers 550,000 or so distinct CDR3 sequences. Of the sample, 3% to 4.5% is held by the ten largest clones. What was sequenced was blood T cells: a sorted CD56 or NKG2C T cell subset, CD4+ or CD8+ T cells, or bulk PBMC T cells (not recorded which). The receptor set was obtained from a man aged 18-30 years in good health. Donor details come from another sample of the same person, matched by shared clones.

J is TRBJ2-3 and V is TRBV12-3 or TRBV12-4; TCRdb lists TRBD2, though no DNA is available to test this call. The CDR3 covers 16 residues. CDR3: CASSLRLAGATDTQYF.

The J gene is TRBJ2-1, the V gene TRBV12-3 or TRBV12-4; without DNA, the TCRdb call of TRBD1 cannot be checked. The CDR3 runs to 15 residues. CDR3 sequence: CASSLGQGRDNEQFF.

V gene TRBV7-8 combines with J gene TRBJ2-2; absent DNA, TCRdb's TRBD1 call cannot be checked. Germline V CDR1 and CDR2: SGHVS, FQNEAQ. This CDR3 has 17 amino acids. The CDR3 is CASSLMFRTGVTGELFF. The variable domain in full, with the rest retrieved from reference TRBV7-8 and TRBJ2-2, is GAGVSQSPRYKVAKRGQDVALRCDPISGHVSLFWYQQALGQGPEFLTYFQNEAQLDKSGLPSDRFFAERPEGSVSTLKIQRTQQEDSAVYLCASSLMFRTGVTGELFFGEGSRLTVL.

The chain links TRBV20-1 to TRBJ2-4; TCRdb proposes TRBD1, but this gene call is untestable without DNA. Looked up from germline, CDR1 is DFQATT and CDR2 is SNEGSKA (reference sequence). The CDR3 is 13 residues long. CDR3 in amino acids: CSSPGTAKNIQYF.

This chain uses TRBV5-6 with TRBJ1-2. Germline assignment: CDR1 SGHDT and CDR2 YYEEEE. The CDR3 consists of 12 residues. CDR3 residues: CASSLVGSGYTF.

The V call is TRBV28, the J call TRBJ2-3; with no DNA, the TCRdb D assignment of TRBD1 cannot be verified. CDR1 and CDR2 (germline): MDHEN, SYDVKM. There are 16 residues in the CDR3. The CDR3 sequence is CASSLPRQGTTDTQYF.

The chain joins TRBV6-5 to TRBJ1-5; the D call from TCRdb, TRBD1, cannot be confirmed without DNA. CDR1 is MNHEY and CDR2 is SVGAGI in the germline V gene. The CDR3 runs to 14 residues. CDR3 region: CASSYAGGSQPQHF.

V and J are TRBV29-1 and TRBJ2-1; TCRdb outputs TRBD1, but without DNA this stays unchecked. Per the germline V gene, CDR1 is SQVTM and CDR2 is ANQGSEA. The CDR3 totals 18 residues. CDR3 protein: CSVSPGQGANFNYNEQFF.

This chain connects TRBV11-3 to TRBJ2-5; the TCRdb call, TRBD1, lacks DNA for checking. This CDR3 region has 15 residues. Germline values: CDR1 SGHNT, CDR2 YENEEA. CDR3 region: CASSPRQGQGETQYF. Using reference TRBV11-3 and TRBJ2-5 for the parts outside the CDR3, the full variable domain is EAGVVQSPRYKIIEKKQPVAFWCNPISGHNTLYWYLQNLGQGPELLIRYENEEAVDDSQLPKDRFSAERLKGVDSTLKIQPAELGDSAVYLCASSPRQGQGETQYFGPGTRLLVL.

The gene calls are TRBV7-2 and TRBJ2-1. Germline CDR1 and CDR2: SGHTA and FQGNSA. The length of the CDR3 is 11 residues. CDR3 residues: CASSPQHEQFF.

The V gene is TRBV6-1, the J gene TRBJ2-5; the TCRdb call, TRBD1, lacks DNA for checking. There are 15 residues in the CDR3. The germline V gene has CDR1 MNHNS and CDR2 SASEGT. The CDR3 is CASSGQPPRQETQYF.

Here the CDR3 reads CSARILAGVGEQFF. The chain recombines TRBV20-1 with TRBJ2-1; without DNA, the TCRdb call of TRBD2 cannot be checked. CDR1 is DFQATT, CDR2 SNEGSKA, per germline (reference sequence). The CDR3 extends over 14 amino acids.

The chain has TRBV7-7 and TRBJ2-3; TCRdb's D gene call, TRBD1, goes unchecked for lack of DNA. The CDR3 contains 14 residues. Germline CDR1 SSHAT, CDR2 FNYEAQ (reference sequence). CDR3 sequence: CASSRTTDSREQYF.

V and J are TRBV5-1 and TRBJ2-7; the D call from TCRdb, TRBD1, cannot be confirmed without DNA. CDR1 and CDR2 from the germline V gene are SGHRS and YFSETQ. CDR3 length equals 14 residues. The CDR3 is CASSQTRQGYEQYF.

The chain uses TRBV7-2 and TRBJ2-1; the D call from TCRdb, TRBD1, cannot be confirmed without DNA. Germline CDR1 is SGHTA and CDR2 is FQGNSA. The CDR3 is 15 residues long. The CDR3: CASSLVQGGGNEQFF.

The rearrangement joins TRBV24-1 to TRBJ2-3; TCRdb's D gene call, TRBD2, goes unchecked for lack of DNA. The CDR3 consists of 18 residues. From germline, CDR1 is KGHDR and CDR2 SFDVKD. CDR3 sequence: CATSDPNTPEGATDTQYF.

The chain's CDR3 is CASSGGVAGVTSYNEQFF. This chain joins TRBV6-1 and TRBJ2-1; TCRdb picks TRBD2, but there is no DNA to check that call. This CDR3 has 18 residues. Germline-derived CDR1 and CDR2 are MNHNS and SASEGT.

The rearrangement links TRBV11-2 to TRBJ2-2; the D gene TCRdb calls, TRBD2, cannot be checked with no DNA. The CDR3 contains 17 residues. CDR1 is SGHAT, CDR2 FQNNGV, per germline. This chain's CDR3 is CASSLDLASGKAGELFF.

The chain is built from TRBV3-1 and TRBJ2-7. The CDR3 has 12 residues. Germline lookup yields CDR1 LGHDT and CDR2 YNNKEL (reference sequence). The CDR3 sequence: CASSPNEREQYF.

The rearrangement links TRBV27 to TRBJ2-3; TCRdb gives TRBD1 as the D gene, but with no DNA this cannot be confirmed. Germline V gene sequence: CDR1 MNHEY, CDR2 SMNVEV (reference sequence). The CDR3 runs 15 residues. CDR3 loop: CASSLSSGGSDTQYF.

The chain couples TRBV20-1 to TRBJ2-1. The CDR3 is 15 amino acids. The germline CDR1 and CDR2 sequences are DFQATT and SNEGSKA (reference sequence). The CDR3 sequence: CSAKTGVFSYNEQFF.

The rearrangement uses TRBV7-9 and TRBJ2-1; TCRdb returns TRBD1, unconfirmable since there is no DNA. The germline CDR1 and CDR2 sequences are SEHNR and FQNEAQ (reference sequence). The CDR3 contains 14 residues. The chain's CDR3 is CASSLALPGNEQFF.

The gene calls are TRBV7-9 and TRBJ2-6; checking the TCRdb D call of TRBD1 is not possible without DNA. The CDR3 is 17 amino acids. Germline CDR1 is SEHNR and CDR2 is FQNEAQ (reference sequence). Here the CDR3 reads CASSFGQVRTGANVLTF.

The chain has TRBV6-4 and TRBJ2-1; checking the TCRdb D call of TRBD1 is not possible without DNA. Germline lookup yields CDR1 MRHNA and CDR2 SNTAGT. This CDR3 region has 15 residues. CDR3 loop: CASSRGTGGADEQFF.

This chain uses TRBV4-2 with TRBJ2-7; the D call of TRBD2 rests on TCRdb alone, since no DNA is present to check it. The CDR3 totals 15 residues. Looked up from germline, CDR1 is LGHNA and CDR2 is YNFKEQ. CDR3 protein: CASSRPLAGGYEQYF.

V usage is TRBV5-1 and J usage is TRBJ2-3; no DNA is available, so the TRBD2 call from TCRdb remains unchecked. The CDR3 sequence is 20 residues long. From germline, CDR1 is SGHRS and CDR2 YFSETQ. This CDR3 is CASSYPTSGRLLGHTDTQYF. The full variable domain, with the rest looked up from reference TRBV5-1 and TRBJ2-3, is KAGVTQTPRYLIKTRGQQVTLSCSPISGHRSVSWYQQTPGQGLQFLFEYFSETQRNKGNFPGRFSGRQFSNSRSEMNVSTLELGDSALYLCASSYPTSGRLLGHTDTQYFGPGTRLTVL.

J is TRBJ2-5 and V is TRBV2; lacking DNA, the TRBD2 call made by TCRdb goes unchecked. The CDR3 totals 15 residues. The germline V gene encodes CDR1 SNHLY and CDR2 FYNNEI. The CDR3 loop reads CASSDLAGGVETQYF.

CDR3 in amino acids: CASGTGASRNTIYF. The chain couples TRBV28 to TRBJ1-3; TCRdb names TRBD1, which stays unverified in the absence of DNA. Germline CDR1 and CDR2: MDHEN and SYDVKM. This CDR3 is 14 amino acids long.

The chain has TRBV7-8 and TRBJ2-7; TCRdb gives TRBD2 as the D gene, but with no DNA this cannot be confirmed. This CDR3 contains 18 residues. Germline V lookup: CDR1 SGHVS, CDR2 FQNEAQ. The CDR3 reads CASSLDVRYNLGSYEQYF.

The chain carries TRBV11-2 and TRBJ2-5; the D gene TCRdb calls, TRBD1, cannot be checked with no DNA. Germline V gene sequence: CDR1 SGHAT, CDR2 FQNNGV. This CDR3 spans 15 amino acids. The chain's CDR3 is CASSTTQGAGETQYF.

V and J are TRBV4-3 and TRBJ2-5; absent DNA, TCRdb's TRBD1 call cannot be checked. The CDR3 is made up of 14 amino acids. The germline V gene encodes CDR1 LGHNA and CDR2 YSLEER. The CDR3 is CASSQGYGGETQYF.

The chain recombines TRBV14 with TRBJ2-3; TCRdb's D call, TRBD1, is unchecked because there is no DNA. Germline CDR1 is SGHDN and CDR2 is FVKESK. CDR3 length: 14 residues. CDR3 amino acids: CASSSGQLTDTQYF. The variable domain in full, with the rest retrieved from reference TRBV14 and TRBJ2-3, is EAGVTQFPSHSVIEKGQTVTLRCDPISGHDNLYWYRRVMGKEIKFLLHFVKESKQDESGMPNNRFLAERTGGTYSTLKVQPAELEDSGVYFCASSSGQLTDTQYFGPGTRLTVL.